This T cell receptor (beta chain) appears in the sequencing data of a study of cytomegalovirus exposure and HLA in healthy donors (dated by TCRdb to the late 2010s). A note on the overall study: An earlier analysis of 550 to 700 of the donors reported 250 to 300 Gb of sequence data and some 120 million unique TCR beta sequences from about 180 million T cells. Approximately 310 gigabases of sequencing data and 78 million or so unique TCR sequences were included in an early release covering several hundred HLA-typed donors. Of the roughly 390 genotyped donors, 65% to 90% were placed in the genetic ancestry cluster associated with self-reported Caucasian donors. The study was designed to test whether signatures of past pathogen exposure could be identified by cataloging public T cell receptors. The T cell repertoires of some 670 subjects were profiled by immunosequencing and related to cytomegalovirus serostatus. Along with the approximately 700-subject first cohort, a separate validation cohort of over a hundred different subjects was used. High-throughput TCR immunosequencing, statistical association of individual TCRs with disease status, and machine learning were combined to predict cytomegalovirus infection status. A later analysis re-analyzed previously published TCR beta repertoires from roughly 600 donors and added high-resolution HLA genotyping to study TCR occurrence patterns. The later analysis used no new phenotypic data to find candidate immune exposures, relying instead on TCR beta sequences and their occurrence across donors. In an earlier analysis of around 540 of the donors, high-throughput TCR beta sequencing was used to judge whether each TCR beta V gene segment behaved as functional or pseudogenic. Donor age, sex, ethnicity and CMV serostatus were collected together with the repertoire data. Genome-wide SNP genotypes for about 60% of the roughly 670 donors were used in a later genetic analysis, which treated that subset as a discovery cohort. Every repertoire in the discovery cohort had been generated on one and the same sequencing platform. HLA typing covered class I and class II loci at four-digit resolution. Typing coverage varied by locus: roughly 620-640 donors for A, B, C, DRB1 and DQB1; under 550 for DQA1; more than 600 for DPA1; approximately 490 for DPB1. Four to six DR-DQ haplotypes were handled as single units for association and clustering, since linkage in the cohort was strong. Across approximately 420 genotyped donors of the cohort, an average of about 200,000 unique TCR beta nucleotide sequences per donor were sequenced, and roughly a sixth of those sequences were non-productive. Paper-wide results and their limitations: Most CMV-associated TCR beta chains appeared to be HLA-restricted in a later analysis, and the HLA associations seemed to be driven largely by CMV exposure. V-gene and J-gene trimming of TCR beta chains was associated with a missense DCLRE1C variant in a later genetic analysis, and the association was replicated in an independent cohort. Broadly in line with IMGT annotations, most TCR beta V segments showed up in productive rearrangements about 87% or about 30% of the time in an earlier analysis of around 550 of the donors. In this cohort, only TCR beta chains were sequenced, and detectable features were limited by the absence of alpha or paired-chain data. A few of the identified cytomegalovirus-associated TCR beta chains were confirmed in vitro to be specific for cytomegalovirus antigens. Correlated functional status among segregating V segments might reflect linkage disequilibrium, but an unknown experimental factor could not be ruled out. Strong co-occurrence of HLA alleles, especially DR and DQ, made assigning TCR associations to individual alleles difficult. In the study, some 160 TCR beta chains were listed as associated with cytomegalovirus. In a later analysis, HLA-associated TCR beta chains showed more clonal expansion and lower generation probabilities than non-associated chains that were equally common. CMV serostatus was the only immune exposure information available for the cohort. Some IMGT-functional V segments, including TRBV6-2 and TRBV6-3, could not be told apart with the 87-base-pair reads, so those segments were excluded. In a later analysis, several top co-occurrence clusters were reported to appear linked to parvovirus B19, influenza, CMV and Epstein-Barr virus. Compared with the roughly 670-donor mean, donors in an Asian-associated ancestry cluster had fewer N-insertions in productive TCRs, according to a later genetic analysis. In a later analysis, TCR association rates were found to vary across HLA loci, with the most associated TCRs seen for DRB1 alleles and the fewest for HLA-C alleles. The authors suggested that the approach could potentially be extended to other disease states and immunological phenotypes. A further reported finding was that TCR beta sequences accurately predicted the HLA-A and HLA-B alleles for most subjects in the first cohort. A cluster of highly shared sequence variants was judged likely to represent a technical artifact of the sequencing pipeline. The classifier was reported to diagnose cytomegalovirus status with high specificity and sensitivity in both the original cohort and the validation cohort. Most TCR sequences were observed very rarely across donors, whereas some public TCRs were present in many individuals. The presence/absence analyses assumed that sequencing depth was roughly uniform across donors, and that assumption may not be true. In a later analysis, some 17,000 TCR beta sequences were associated with specific HLA alleles at a false discovery rate of 0.05. Because HLA typing was unavailable for some donors at each locus, only the typed subset was used in association tests. The earlier analysis of approximately 560 of the donors excluded some 15 rarely observed V segments, including chromosome 9 orphons, because counts were too low.

The cohort was made up of roughly 670 healthy bone marrow donors. Cohort members were all nominally healthy when sampled, although unrecorded immune exposures were likely present. The donor tested CMV seropositive, placing the donor among the 310 or so seropositive members of the cohort. Every donor gave a peripheral blood sample, and the peripheral blood mononuclear cells from that sample were used for TCR beta sequencing. Genomic DNA extraction from the blood cell samples was performed with the Qiagen DNeasy Blood Extraction Kit. In the germline V gene, CDR1 corresponds to MNHEY and CDR2 to SVGAGI. V was cut back by 8 bases and J by 1 base, leaving a gap of 10 bases between them. Inclusive of the bounding cysteine and phenylalanine, the CDR3 is 13 residues long. The entry retains the CDR3 DNA only, 39 bases that are in frame from base 1. On this clone: This clone's antigen is unknown.

Library creation used the immunoSEQ multiplex PCR assay. The multiplex PCR relied on a mix of 60 forward primers for TCR Vbeta segments and 13 reverse primers for TCR Jbeta segments. The CDR3 region of rearranged TCR beta genes was amplified from genomic DNA with a multiplex PCR assay. The amplified TCR beta libraries were sequenced on the Illumina HiSeq System as 87-base-pair reads. For the original study's pipeline: A later analysis counted tens of millions of unique TCR beta chains across the 500 to 850 repertoires, and some 11 million of these chains were shared by at least two donors. A nearest-neighbor algorithm error-corrected the raw reads and collapsed the reads into unique sequences, merging closely related sequences to remove PCR and sequencing errors. V, D and J gene segments were assigned by aligning CDR3 sequences to IMGT reference sequences. For a sequence to be retained, a match of at least six nucleotides to both a V gene segment and a J gene segment was required. A rearrangement counted as productive if the CDR3 had no stop codons and remained in frame with V and J, and every other rearrangement counted as non-productive. Following IMGT convention, CDR3 was defined as the stretch from the second conserved V-encoded cysteine up to the conserved J-encoded phenylalanine. The earlier analysis of 587 of the donors excluded sequences that lacked an unambiguous match to a single V gene segment. An earlier analysis of about 600 of the donors called V segments functional above 56.7% productive rearrangements and segregating when the between-donor standard deviation exceeded 5%. To diagnose cytomegalovirus status from the catalog of TCR beta chain sequences, a statistical classification framework was built. In a later analysis, TCR nucleotide sequences were compared against IMGT/GENE-DB human TR gene sequences so that V and J genes could be assigned. In a later analysis, CDR3 sequences and most-parsimonious VDJ recombination scenarios were assigned using the TCRdist pipeline. In a later analysis, each TCR beta chain was defined by its CDR3 amino acid sequence together with its V-gene family, and reads lacking a unique V-gene family were excluded. As a way to deal with suspected cross-contamination and a sequencing artifact, a later analysis dropped approximately 570 nucleotide sequences that were highly shared and had low generation probability. For each public chain, a later analysis derived a clonal expansion index from normalized ranks of inferred template counts within each repertoire. In a later analysis, generation probabilities were computed with a VDJ recombination model fitted to out-of-frame rearrangements, and the resulting probabilities were checked against IGoR. In a later analysis, hypergeometric tests were used to score TCR-TCR, TCR-HLA and TCR-CMV co-occurrence, with a repertoire-size bias correction applied to TCR pairs. False discovery rates were estimated in a later analysis by permuting HLA or CMV assignments 20 times. In a later analysis, co-occurring TCRs were grouped using DBSCAN, with TCRdist sequence similarity added in when clustering inside HLA-allele-positive subsets. Repertoires with fewer than 30,000 or more than 120,000 public chains were left out of co-occurrence clustering, as were five repertoires with anomalous nucleotide sharing. The immuneACCESS repertoire file appears here via TCRdb, limited to in-frame rearrangements. These files lack a portion of the clones; in checked studies, under half of the deficit traces to unresolved V genes, and the cause of the others is not known. That table supplies the V and J calls and clone size; D and trimming were determined from the DNA. This sample's table lists approximately 30,000 clones. Under 6% of the sample lies in the top ten.

This chain is built from TRBV6-5 and TRBJ2-3; the D gene is perhaps TRBD2, on 5 matching bases. The TCR originated in a woman aged 40 to 55 in good health and CMV-seropositive. Specimen: PBMCs. The nucleotide sequence reads TGTGCCAGCGGTCGGGGTGGCACAGATACGCAGTATTTT. Translated, it gives CASGRGGTDTQYF.